These 3 T cell receptor beta chains share one sample of origin, sequenced in a study of T cell responses to AZD1222 COVID-19 vaccine. Assay: immunoSEQ multiplex PCR; the TCRdb copy retains only in-frame clones and omits some. The table lists around 270,000 clones, 85% to 95% of them singletons. The source was peripheral blood, collected 28 days after the second AZD1222 dose. All receptors come from an adult who received the AZD1222 COVID-19 vaccine.

This chain connects TRBV2 to TRBJ2-1; 7 bases align to TRBD2. CDR1 and CDR2 (germline): SNHLY, FYNNEI. The length of the CDR3 is 12 residues. V shed 10 bases, J shed 7 bases, and the junction held 7 bases outside the gene matches. The CDR3 is CANSRGGNEQFF. The CDR3 DNA reads as TGTGCCAACTCAAGGGGAGGGAATGAGCAGTTCTTC.

The chain uses TRBV5-1 and TRBJ2-2; no reliable D call. This CDR3 has 15 residues. Germline V gives CDR1 SGHRS, CDR2 YFSETQ. Trimming pared 1 base from V and 6 bases from J, leaving 13 bases between. In DNA form, the CDR3 reads TGCGCCAGCAGCTTGTATTGGGGTTCTGCCGGGGAGCTGTTTTTT. The encoded protein is CASSLYWGSAGELFF.

V and J are TRBV2 and TRBJ2-1; TRBD2 matches at 15 bases. The CDR3 contains 22 residues. The germline gives CDR1 SNHLY, CDR2 FYNNEI. V lost 2 bases to trimming and J lost 0 bases; unmatched junction nucleotides: 14. Here the CDR3 reads CASSELGLAGGPVGSSYNEQFF. The CDR3 DNA is TGTGCCAGCAGTGAATTGGGACTAGCGGGGGGCCCGGTCGGAAGCTCCTACAATGAGCAGTTCTTC.